This T cell receptor beta chain was observed in a study of T cells in tumors after PD-1 blockade. The wider study: Daily vismodegib 150 mg continued in a subset of anti-PD-1-treated patients. On average, peripheral blood gave about 100,000 TCR templates and 30,000 to 40,000 unique clonotypes. Study-level points and caveats: About 45% of tumor TCR clonotypes were also found in blood.

The sample holds one count of this clone. The antigen remains undetermined. Here immunoSEQ multiplex PCR was the method, and the copy in TCRdb shows in-frame clones only, minus some. The sample has about 63,000 clones, over 65% seen once. The specimen comprised PBMCs, sampled after anti-PD-1 treatment. This clonotype was sampled from a human donor with basal cell carcinoma.

This CDR3 reads CASSAGGTEYNEQFF. CDR3 bases: TGCGCCAGCAGCGCCGGGGGGACGGAGTACAATGAGCAGTTCTTC. V and J are TRBV5-1 and TRBJ2-1; 7 bases line up with TRBD2. Per the germline V gene, CDR1 is SGHRS and CDR2 is YFSETQ. V was pared by 4 bases and J by 4 bases, with 8 bases of the junction left unmatched. The CDR3 runs to 15 residues.